These 4 T cell receptor beta chains were sequenced from one sample in a study of T cells in localized non-small cell lung cancer. TCRdb's copy holds only in-frame clones and misses some; the assay was immunoSEQ multiplex PCR. The data show tens of thousands of clones, 80% to 90% seen once. Sequencing was performed on peripheral blood, taken before any cancer treatment. These TCRs come from a male donor older than 55 with stage III squamous cell lung carcinoma.

V is TRBV13 and J is TRBJ2-3, with D maybe TRBD2 (5 bases). CDR3 length: 15 amino acids. The germline V gene has CDR1 PRHDT and CDR2 FYEKMQ (reference sequence). The V and J ends lost 0 bases and 0 bases respectively, with 7 bases between them. CDR3 amino acids: CASSLGRGSTDTQYF. The CDR3 DNA reads TGTGCCAGCAGCTTAGGCCGGGGTAGCACAGATACGCAGTATTTT. Based on the CDR3 plus reference TRBV13 and TRBJ2-3, the full variable domain is AAGVIQSPRHLIKEKRETATLKCYPIPRHDTVYWYQQGPGQDPQFLISFYEKMQSDKGSIPDRFSAQQFSDYHSELNMSSLELGDSALYFCASSLGRGSTDTQYFGPGTRLTVL.

The genes are TRBV7-2 and TRBJ1-1; TRBD1 is a possible D gene (5 bases). V lost 1 base to trimming and J lost 2 bases, with 11 bases between them. Germline CDR1 and CDR2: SGHTA and FQGNSA. This CDR3 has 15 residues. CDR3 in amino acids: CASSLDAGVNTEAFF. Written as DNA, the CDR3 is TGTGCCAGCAGCTTAGATGCGGGGGTTAACACTGAAGCTTTCTTT. The variable domain in full, completed from reference TRBV7-2 and TRBJ1-1, reads GAGVSQSPSNKVTEKGKDVELRCDPISGHTALYWYRQSLGQGLEFLIYFQGNSAPDKSGLPSDRFSAERTGGSVSTLTIQRTQQEDSAVYLCASSLDAGVNTEAFFGQGTRLTVV.

The chain couples TRBV9 to TRBJ2-2, with D unresolved. The germline V and J ends were trimmed by 0 bases and 3 bases, with 6 bases remaining between them. The CDR3 contains 14 residues. The V gene's germline CDR1 is SGDLS and CDR2 YYNGEE. The chain's CDR3 is CASSVDPYTGELFF. The CDR3, as DNA: TGTGCCAGCAGCGTAGACCCCTACACCGGGGAGCTGTTTTTT.

CDR3 loop: CASSVSSGNTIYF. CDR3 in DNA: TGTGCCAGCAGCGTGAGCTCTGGAAACACCATATATTTT. J is TRBJ1-3 and V is TRBV7-2, with D hard to call. V lost 5 bases to trimming and J lost 0 bases, with 5 bases between them. Germline V CDR1 and CDR2: SGHTA, FQGNSA. This CDR3 region has 13 residues.